One sample yielded the 21 T cell receptor beta chains listed below, sequenced in a study of blood T cells in healthy people across ages (dated by TCRdb to 2013 to 2016). Library preparation was by 5' RACE. Reads for this sample came from an Illumina HiSeq 2500. A second 7 to 11 cycle PCR used a sample-barcoded 5' primer and a J-beta primer mix. In-frame beta chains were kept once TCRdb had trimmed the public reads at Q25 with fastp and called clones with MiXCR. Each record represents a unique CDR3 protein, reported with the most common genes and DNA among its rows. The sample table records 600,000 to 850,000 distinct CDR3 sequences; 25% of these occur just once. The biggest ten clones account for 9.4% of the sample. These data were also reused for a study on T cells of mothers and their children.

The specimen was blood. These TCRs come from a boy aged 10-17 years in good health.

The V call is TRBV7-9, the J call TRBJ2-7; D gene uncertain. The germline V gene has CDR1 SEHNR and CDR2 FQNEAQ (reference sequence). The V end lost 4 bases, the J end lost 3 bases, and 10 bases lay between the germline ends. The CDR3 loop spans 13 amino acids. The CDR3 sequence: CASSSGEYYEQYF. The CDR3 DNA follows: TGTGCCAGCAGCTCCGGAGAATACTACGAGCAGTACTTC. Full variable domain (missing parts from reference TRBV7-9 and TRBJ2-7): DTGVSQNPRHKITKRGQNVTFRCDPISEHNRLYWYRQTLGQGPEFLTYFQNEAQLEKSRLLSDRFSAERPKGSFSTLEIQRTEQGDSAMYLCASSSGEYYEQYFGPGTRLTVT.

This clonotype has only a few counts. Germline and junction disagree at one end, which may indicate a read error. The chain is built from TRBV7-7 and TRBJ2-3; no definite D call. There are 18 residues in the CDR3. The V gene's germline CDR1 is SSHAT and CDR2 FNYEAQ (reference sequence). For the CDR3, the DNA is TGTGCTAGCAGCCTTTCTCCAGAGGACGGTCCTAGCACAGATACGCAGTATTTT. Translating it yields CASSLSPEDGPSTDTQYF. Filled out from reference TRBV7-7 and TRBJ2-3, the complete variable domain reads GAGVSQSPRYKVTKRGQDVTLRCDPISSHATLYWYQQALGQGPEFLTYFNYEAQPDKSGLPSDRFSAERPEGSISTLTIQRTEQRDSAMYRCASSLSPEDGPSTDTQYFGPGTRLTVL.

This sequence joins TRBV18 and TRBJ2-4, with 8 bases matching TRBD1. CDR3 length equals 15 residues. The junction had 4 bases not matched to a gene; V was cut back by 5 bases and J by 1 base. Germline V gene lookup returns CDR1 KGHSH and CDR2 LQKENI. In DNA form, the CDR3 reads TGTGCCAGCTCAGAGGACAGGGCGGCCAAAAACATTCAGTACTTC. This translates into CASSEDRAAKNIQYF.

This clonotype was observed a few times. This chain connects TRBV10-3 to TRBJ2-1; TRBD2 matches at 8 bases. The DNA end lines up better with TRBJ2-5; the J call may be wrong. The V gene's germline CDR1 is ENHRY and CDR2 SYGVKD. This CDR3 contains 15 residues. CDR3 bases: TGTGCCATCGCAGGCGGCCAGGGGACTAGGGAGACCCAGTACTTC. Translation: CAIAGGQGTRETQYF.

V and J are TRBV4-3 and TRBJ2-1, with 9 bases aligning to TRBD2. Judging by the DNA end, TRBJ2-5 fits better; the J call may be wrong. This CDR3 is built from 18 residues. Germline CDR1 LGHNA, CDR2 YSLEER. The CDR3 bases are TGCGCCAGCAGCCAAGATCTTCGCGGGGGGGCCGCCCAAGAGACCCAGTACTTC. It translates to CASSQDLRGGAAQETQYF.

The chain uses TRBV19 and TRBJ2-1; 11 bases are shared with TRBD2. This CDR3 contains 15 residues. The junction had 2 bases not matched to a gene; V was cut back by 1 base and J by 6 bases. Germline CDR1 LNHDA, CDR2 SQIVND (reference sequence). CDR3 in amino acids: CASSIVAGGVNEQFF. The CDR3 DNA reads TGTGCCAGTAGTATAGTAGCGGGAGGGGTCAATGAGCAGTTCTTC.

This sequence joins TRBV2 and TRBJ1-2; 8 bases agree with TRBD1. The J segment lost 4 bases and the V segment lost 2 bases, leaving 6 bases of the junction unmatched. The CDR3 is 15 amino acids. Per the germline V gene, CDR1 is SNHLY and CDR2 is FYNNEI. CDR3 nucleotide sequence: TGTGCCAGCAGTGAATACAGGGGGGAGAGCTATGGCTACACCTTC. It specifies CASSEYRGESYGYTF.

This clonotype was recorded once. The V and J genes are TRBV20-1 and TRBJ2-4, with D possibly called TRBD1 or TRBD2 (5 bases each). Germline CDR1 DFQATT, CDR2 SNEGSKA (reference sequence). V lost 6 bases to trimming and J lost 5 bases, with 14 bases between them. The CDR3 runs 13 residues. The CDR3 is CSAEGTVENIQYF. CDR3 nucleotides: TGCAGTGCAGAGGGGACGGTCGAAAACATTCAGTACTTC.

This clonotype showed up just a few times. The rearrangement uses TRBV6-1 and TRBJ2-5; 13 bases are a match to TRBD2. J lost 2 bases, V lost 1 base, and 4 bases had no gene match. Germline loops: CDR1 MNHNS, CDR2 SASEGT. This CDR3 spans 17 amino acids. The CDR3 nucleotides read TGTGCCAGCAGTGAAGGGACTAGCGGGAGTGGGCAAGAGACCCAGTACTTC. Its protein is CASSEGTSGSGQETQYF.

The chain links TRBV29-1 to TRBJ2-1, with unresolved D. Deletions cut 4 bases from V and 0 bases from J, with 10 bases between. CDR1 is SQVTM and CDR2 is ANQGSEA in the germline V gene. The CDR3 extends over 14 amino acids. The DNA of the CDR3 is TGCAGCGTTGTGCAGCCCAGCTCCTACAATGAGCAGTTCTTC. Translated: CSVVQPSSYNEQFF.

CDR3 loop: CASSVGDAGHEQFF. DNA of the CDR3: TGTGCCAGCAGCGTCGGGGACGCGGGCCATGAGCAGTTCTTC. The V call is TRBV9, the J call TRBJ2-5; D is perhaps TRBD1 or TRBD2 (5 bases each). Gene TRBJ2-1 matches the end of the DNA better, so the J call may be wrong. This CDR3 is built from 14 residues. The germline gives CDR1 SGDLS, CDR2 YYNGEE.

The chain links TRBV29-1 to TRBJ2-7; D possibly uses TRBD1 or TRBD2 (6 bases each). CDR1 and CDR2 from the germline V gene are SQVTM and ANQGSEA. Trimming stripped 6 bases from V and 5 bases from J, with 14 bases between. The CDR3 length is 12 residues. For the CDR3, the DNA is TGCAGCGTGCTAGGGGGAGGCGACGAGCAGTACTTC. The encoded protein is CSVLGGGDEQYF.

This clonotype has a handful of counts. This chain joins TRBV10-3 and TRBJ2-6; D tentatively fits TRBD1 or TRBD2 (5 bases each). The CDR3 consists of 14 residues. V lost 10 bases to trimming and J lost 2 bases, with 12 bases between them. CDR1 is ENHRY, CDR2 SYGVKD, per germline. This chain's CDR3 is CATGQEAGANVLTF. The CDR3, as DNA: TGTGCCACGGGGCAAGAGGCTGGGGCCAACGTCCTGACTTTC.

The rearrangement links TRBV9 to TRBJ2-1; D might be TRBD2 (5 bases). CDR1 and CDR2 from the germline V gene are SGDLS and YYNGEE. V dropped 5 bases and J dropped 0 bases, with 12 bases sitting between them. This CDR3 spans 15 amino acids. CDR3 DNA: TGTGCCAGCAGTTTAGCGACATCCTCCTACAATGAGCAGTTCTTC. This translates into CASSLATSSYNEQFF.

This clonotype turned up a few times. The chain recombines TRBV21-1 with TRBJ1-2. TRBV21-1 is a pseudogene. This CDR3 region has 17 residues. The CDR3 coding sequence is TGTGCCAGCAGCAAAGCGGTGGACGGCGGGACGAGCTTTGGCTACACCTTC. This codes for CASSKAVDGGTSFGYTF.

Details on this clonotype: Since the CDR3 does not end with the conserved phenylalanine or tryptophan, this likely comes from a read error. The chain employs TRBV10-3 and TRBJ2-5; TRBD1 agrees at 9 bases. The CDR3 is 14 residues long. Germline V CDR1 and CDR2: ENHRY, SYGVKD. V lost 6 bases, J lost 0 bases, and 2 bases stayed unmatched. The CDR3 reads CAIRGDRDQETQYL. The CDR3 DNA is TGTGCCATCAGGGGGGACAGGGACCAAGAGACCCAGTACCTC.

This clonotype was counted at least ten times. V and J are TRBV4-3 and TRBJ1-2; possible D gene TRBD1, 5 bases. CDR1 and CDR2 (germline): LGHNA, YSLEER. The CDR3 totals 17 residues. Trimming stripped 2 bases from V and 0 bases from J, with 16 bases between. This chain's CDR3 is CASSQQELTAPNYGYTF. CDR3 sequence (DNA): TGCGCCAGCAGCCAACAGGAACTGACAGCTCCTAACTATGGCTACACCTTC.

The gene calls are TRBV4-1 and TRBJ2-1; D remains ambiguous. Germline V gene sequence: CDR1 MGHRA, CDR2 YSYEKL. The CDR3 contains 15 residues. V lost 2 bases to trimming and J lost 6 bases, with 14 bases between them. The CDR3 sequence: CASSQSGSRANEQFF. The CDR3 region has the DNA TGCGCCAGCAGCCAATCAGGATCCCGGGCCAATGAGCAGTTCTTC.

This clonotype was seen more than once but under ten times. A much larger clone is a single base away; this may be a read error. The V gene is TRBV4-2, the J gene TRBJ1-1; 7 bases map to TRBD1. This CDR3 is 18 amino acids long. Germline V gene data show CDR1 as LGHNA and CDR2 as YNFKEQ. CDR3 in amino acids: CAGSQAQGEGLVNTEAFF. The DNA of the CDR3 is TGTGCCGGCAGCCAAGCCCAGGGGGAAGGGTTGGTGAACACTGAAGCTTTCTTT.

This clonotype was detected only a few times. V usage is TRBV29-1 and J usage is TRBJ1-2; perhaps TRBD1 as D (5 bases). The CDR3 spans 14 residues. Germline V gene data show CDR1 as SQVTM and CDR2 as ANQGSEA. V was pared by 3 bases and J by 7 bases, with 18 bases between. CDR3 DNA sequence: TGCAGCGTTGACACGGGGCAGTCGCGATGTGGCTACACCTTC. It codes for CSVDTGQSRCGYTF.

V usage is TRBV6-2 or TRBV6-3 and J usage is TRBJ2-1; a weak D match, TRBD2 (5 bases). The J call could be wrong; TRBJ2-5 is a better fit for the DNA end. From germline, CDR1 is MNHEY and CDR2 SVGEGT. The CDR3 runs 14 residues. This CDR3 reads CASTPISGQETQYF. The CDR3 DNA reads TGTGCCAGCACCCCTATAAGCGGTCAAGAGACCCAGTACTTC.